This passage covers 27 T cell receptor beta chains from one sample sequenced in a study of Ad26.COV2.S vaccination and SARS-CoV-2 variants. Sequencing was performed with immunoSEQ multiplex PCR; in TCRdb, only in-frame clones are kept and a portion is missing. The table records just under 250,000 clones, 88% of them present only once. Sample treatment: some 20 received Ad26.COV2.S at low or high dose, single or two shots; about 5 received placebo; per-sample allocation not given. Sampling was done on day 63 after the first vaccine or placebo injection. The sample was peripheral blood, taken in a trial of Ad26.COV2.S vaccine versus placebo. Receptor source: a person aged 18-65 years who received the Ad26.COV2.S COVID-19 vaccine or a placebo.

The rearrangement uses TRBV7-9 and TRBJ1-1; 12 bases agree with TRBD1. The length of the CDR3 is 14 residues. CDR1 is SEHNR, CDR2 FQNEAQ, per germline (reference sequence). With V trimmed by 3 bases and J by 5 bases, 1 base remained unmatched. In DNA, the CDR3 is TGTGCCAGCAGCTTGGGACAGGGGGCTACTGAAGCTTTCTTT. Protein sequence: CASSLGQGATEAFF.

The sample holds one count of this clone. This chain connects TRBV9 to TRBJ2-1; D remains ambiguous. Trimming took 0 bases from V and 9 from J, leaving 10 bases between them. The CDR3 extends over 13 amino acids. The germline V gene has CDR1 SGDLS and CDR2 YYNGEE. CDR3 amino acids: CASSVVWGAEQFF. The CDR3 DNA is TGTGCCAGCAGCGTAGTATGGGGTGCTGAGCAGTTCTTC.

The chain is built from TRBV7-2 and TRBJ2-3, with TRBD2 identical over 8 bases. J lost 2 bases, V lost 6 bases, and 7 bases had no gene match. Germline assignment: CDR1 SGHTA and CDR2 FQGNSA. This CDR3 contains 15 residues. Here the CDR3 DNA reads TGTGCCAGCAGTGATAGCGGGGCGTACACAGATACGCAGTATTTT. Residues: CASSDSGAYTDTQYF.

The chain joins TRBV19 to TRBJ2-2; D is ambiguous. CDR1 is LNHDA, CDR2 SQIVND, per germline (reference sequence). This CDR3 is built from 17 residues. Trimming took off 0 bases at V and 5 bases at J, with 16 bases between the two ends. The CDR3 loop is CASSIEKTSKGTGELFF. As DNA, the CDR3 is TGTGCCAGTAGTATAGAGAAGACCAGCAAAGGTACCGGGGAGCTGTTTTTT.

The rearrangement links TRBV5-4 to TRBJ2-3, with 7 nucleotides matching TRBD2. The length of the CDR3 is 15 residues. Germline CDR1 reads SGHNT; CDR2 reads YYREEE (reference sequence). The junction had 1 base not matched to a gene; V was cut back by 0 bases and J by 0 bases. In nucleotides, the CDR3 is TGTGCCAGCAGCTTGGGAGCGGGGAGCACAGATACGCAGTATTTT. Protein sequence: CASSLGAGSTDTQYF.

The chain couples TRBV19 to TRBJ1-2, with D maybe TRBD1 (5 bases). The V and J ends lost 6 bases and 7 bases respectively, with 15 bases between them. Germline CDR1 and CDR2: LNHDA and SQIVND (reference sequence). This CDR3 has 13 residues. CDR3 sequence (DNA): TGTGCCAGTAGCCTCCGGGACCGAAGTGGCTACACCTTC. This gives the protein CASSLRDRSGYTF.

The chain has TRBV19 and TRBJ2-5; TRBD2 matches at 13 bases. Germline-derived CDR1 and CDR2 are LNHDA and SQIVND (reference sequence). Trimming at V came to 3 bases and at J to 5 bases, leaving 9 bases not matched to a gene. The CDR3 has 17 residues. CDR3 sequence (DNA): TGTGCCAGTAGTATTTCAACTAGCGGGGGGGCCAAGGAGACCCAGTACTTC. This translates into CASSISTSGGAKETQYF.

In this sample, this clone turned up a few times. The chain carries TRBV19 and TRBJ1-4; D gene ambiguous. The germline V gene encodes CDR1 LNHDA and CDR2 SQIVND (reference sequence). The CDR3 sequence is 14 residues long. The V gene lost 5 bases and the J gene lost 0 bases, with 7 bases spanning the gap. CDR3 DNA sequence: TGTGCCAGTAGTTCTTCCTCAACTAATGAAAAACTGTTTTTT. Its protein product is CASSSSSTNEKLFF.

The chain combines TRBV7-8 with TRBJ1-5; the D gene is possibly TRBD1 (6 bases). This CDR3 is 16 amino acids long. Trimming took 5 bases from V and 2 from J, leaving 16 bases between them. CDR1 SGHVS and CDR2 FQNEAQ come from the germline V gene. The CDR3 DNA reads TGTGCCAGCAGCCCGCAGCCACAGGGAGGCAATCAGCCCCAGCATTTT. Translated: CASSPQPQGGNQPQHF.

The chain has TRBV19 and TRBJ2-1; 9 nucleotides match TRBD1. This CDR3 comprises 14 residues. The germline gives CDR1 LNHDA, CDR2 SQIVND (reference sequence). CDR3 residues: CATGGQSSYNEQFF. Written as DNA, the CDR3 is TGTGCTACAGGGGGCCAGAGCTCCTACAATGAGCAGTTCTTC. The whole variable domain, filled in from reference TRBV19 and TRBJ2-1, reads DGGITQSPKYLFRKEGQNVTLSCEQNLNHDAMYWYRQDPGQGLRLIYYSQIVNDFQKGDIAEGYSVSREKKESFPLTVTSAQKNPTAFYLCATGGQSSYNEQFFGPGTRLTVL.

This chain links TRBV3-1 (or the pseudogene TRBV3-2) with TRBJ1-1; D gene unclear. V lost 4 bases, J lost 0 bases, and 12 bases lay in between. Per the germline V gene, CDR1 is LGHDT and CDR2 is YNNKEL (reference sequence). The CDR3 runs to 15 residues. The chain's CDR3 is CASSRRGLMNTEAFF. CDR3 coding DNA: TGTGCCAGCAGCCGACGAGGGTTAATGAACACTGAAGCTTTCTTT.

CDR3 protein: CASSTTSSSEQYF. The CDR3 bases are TGTGCCAGTAGTACTACTAGTTCAAGCGAGCAGTACTTC. The rearrangement joins TRBV19 to TRBJ2-7, with D possibly being TRBD2 (5 bases). V was shortened by 4 bases and J by 6 bases, with 13 bases between the two germline ends. The CDR3 length is 13 residues. Germline-derived CDR1 and CDR2 are LNHDA and SQIVND (reference sequence).

The V call is TRBV4-3, the J call TRBJ2-1, with D possibly TRBD1 on 5 matching bases. From germline, CDR1 is LGHNA and CDR2 YSLEER. The V gene lost 0 bases and the J gene lost 6 bases, with 18 bases spanning the gap. The CDR3 contains 17 residues. CDR3 protein: CASSQEFRVGLPNEQFF. CDR3 sequence (DNA): TGCGCCAGCAGCCAAGAATTTAGGGTGGGGCTACCCAATGAGCAGTTCTTC.

This chain links TRBV6-5 with TRBJ1-6; D uncertain. Germline V gene sequence: CDR1 MNHEY, CDR2 SVGAGI. This CDR3 contains 15 residues. V was trimmed by 8 bases and J by 4 bases, leaving 15 bases between them. This CDR3 reads CASGPDVNYNSPLHF. The CDR3 region has the DNA TGTGCCAGCGGCCCGGACGTTAATTATAATTCACCCCTCCACTTT.

This chain connects TRBV9 to TRBJ2-2, with 9 bases matching TRBD1. The CDR3 totals 19 residues. V gave up 0 bases and J gave up 5 bases; unmatched junction bases: 14. The germline V gene has CDR1 SGDLS and CDR2 YYNGEE. The CDR3 region has the DNA TGTGCCAGCAGCGTAGGGGAGGGGACAGGGCCCGTATATACCGGGGAGCTGTTTTTT. Protein product: CASSVGEGTGPVYTGELFF.

The V and J genes are TRBV4-3 and TRBJ2-7, with D unresolved. This CDR3 is built from 15 residues. Germline V gene lookup returns CDR1 LGHNA and CDR2 YSLEER. V dropped 0 bases and J dropped 1 base, with 10 bases sitting between them. The CDR3: CASSQDIRGSYEQYF. The CDR3, as DNA: TGCGCCAGCAGCCAAGATATTCGAGGTTCCTACGAGCAGTACTTC.

The gene calls are TRBV2 and TRBJ2-7, with no clear D. This CDR3 contains 12 residues. V was pared by 7 bases and J by 7 bases, with 14 bases between. Per the germline V gene, CDR1 is SNHLY and CDR2 is FYNNEI. CDR3 residues: CASIEERREQYF. CDR3 sequence (DNA): TGTGCCAGCATCGAGGAACGGCGGGAGCAGTACTTC.

This chain uses TRBV14 with TRBJ1-1; 10 bases are a match to TRBD1. CDR1 SGHDN and CDR2 FVKESK come from the germline V gene. The CDR3 runs 15 residues. V lost 3 bases to trimming and J lost 4 bases; unmatched junction nucleotides: 5. The chain's CDR3 is CASSQRTGGFTEAFF. The CDR3 DNA sequence: TGTGCCAGCAGCCAGAGGACAGGGGGTTTCACTGAAGCTTTCTTT. The variable domain in full, with the rest retrieved from reference TRBV14 and TRBJ1-1, is EAGVTQFPSHSVIEKGQTVTLRCDPISGHDNLYWYRRVMGKEIKFLLHFVKESKQDESGMPNNRFLAERTGGTYSTLKVQPAELEDSGVYFCASSQRTGGFTEAFFGQGTRLTVV.

The chain has TRBV9 and TRBJ2-5; 9 positions agree with TRBD1. Trimming at V came to 1 base and at J to 4 bases, leaving 2 bases not matched to a gene. The V gene's germline CDR1 is SGDLS and CDR2 YYNGEE. The CDR3 runs to 14 residues. DNA for the CDR3: TGTGCCAGCAGCGTAACAGGGGGCGGAGAGACCCAGTACTTC. Amino acids: CASSVTGGGETQYF. The full variable domain, its missing parts supplied by reference TRBV9 and TRBJ2-5, is DSGVTQTPKHLITATGQRVTLRCSPRSGDLSVYWYQQSLDQGLQFLIQYYNGEERAKGNILERFSAQQFPDLHSELNLSSLELGDSALYFCASSVTGGGETQYFGPGTRLLVL.

V and J are TRBV28 and TRBJ2-2, with a possible D match to TRBD1 (7 bases). Germline V lookup: CDR1 MDHEN, CDR2 SYDVKM. The CDR3 has 15 residues. V lost 5 bases, J lost 7 bases, and 17 bases lay in between. Here the CDR3 DNA reads TGTGCCAGCAGTCAGGAGGGGGCGCAGGGCGGGGAGCTGTTTTTT. Translating gives CASSQEGAQGGELFF.

The chain has TRBV5-1 and TRBJ2-5; 8 nucleotides align to TRBD1. The CDR3 is 15 residues long. Losses at the gene ends were 1 base for V and 1 base for J; bases not matched to a gene: 3. CDR1 SGHRS and CDR2 YFSETQ come from the germline V gene. Here the CDR3 reads CASSLTGGPQETQYF. The CDR3, as DNA: TGCGCCAGCAGCTTGACAGGGGGACCCCAAGAGACCCAGTACTTC.

The CDR3 coding sequence is TGTGCCAGCAGTTACTCCTCGGGGCACGATACGCAGTATTTT. It specifies CASSYSSGHDTQYF. The chain carries TRBV6-2 or TRBV6-3 and TRBJ2-3; D may correspond to TRBD1 or TRBD2 (5 bases each). Trimming took off 0 bases at V and 6 bases at J, with 10 bases between the two ends. CDR1 and CDR2 from the germline V gene are MNHEY and SVGEGT. CDR3 length: 14 amino acids.

V gene TRBV4-3 combines with J gene TRBJ2-7; either TRBD1 or TRBD2 may supply D (5 bases each). The CDR3 length is 13 residues. V lost 1 base and J 9 bases, leaving 13 bases between the germline ends. Germline V CDR1 and CDR2: LGHNA, YSLEER. The CDR3 spells CASSQVGESMQYF. In DNA, the CDR3 is TGCGCCAGCAGCCAAGTGGGGGAATCCATGCAGTACTTC.

The chain's CDR3 is CASSATGYRGLLNEQFF. CDR3 nucleotide sequence: TGTGCCAGCAGCGCGACTGGATACAGGGGGCTATTGAATGAGCAGTTCTTC. V is TRBV9 and J is TRBJ2-1; 9 nucleotides match TRBD1. The germline V gene encodes CDR1 SGDLS and CDR2 YYNGEE. Trimming removed 3 bases from V and 7 bases from J; junction bases left unmatched: 14. The CDR3 covers 17 residues. Together with reference TRBV9 and TRBJ2-1, the CDR3 gives the full variable domain: DSGVTQTPKHLITATGQRVTLRCSPRSGDLSVYWYQQSLDQGLQFLIQYYNGEERAKGNILERFSAQQFPDLHSELNLSSLELGDSALYFCASSATGYRGLLNEQFFGPGTRLTVL.

The table lists this clone with many counts. The genes are TRBV6-5 and TRBJ1-3, with unresolved D. Trimming shortened V by 6 bases and J by 5 bases, and 14 bases separated the two germline ends. The CDR3 has 14 amino acids. Germline V gene sequence: CDR1 MNHEY, CDR2 SVGAGI. The CDR3 here is CASRGQDGRNTIYF. The CDR3 DNA reads as TGTGCCAGCAGGGGTCAGGATGGGAGAAACACCATATATTTT.

This chain joins TRBV4-3 and TRBJ2-3; a possible D gene is TRBD1 (5 bases). CDR3 length: 16 residues. The germline gives CDR1 LGHNA, CDR2 YSLEER. V lost 0 bases to trimming and J lost 2 bases, with 12 bases between them. CDR3 nucleotides: TGCGCCAGCAGCCAAGATTGGGGCTTATCCACAGATACGCAGTATTTT. Translating gives CASSQDWGLSTDTQYF.

The CDR3 sequence is CASSDLQGTDTQYF. The CDR3 bases are TGTGCCAGCAGTGACCTACAGGGCACAGATACGCAGTATTTT. V is TRBV2 and J is TRBJ2-3, with TRBD1 as a possible D gene (5 bases). Deletions cut 3 bases from V and 1 base from J, with 8 bases between. In germline, CDR1 is SNHLY, CDR2 FYNNEI. CDR3 length: 14 residues.